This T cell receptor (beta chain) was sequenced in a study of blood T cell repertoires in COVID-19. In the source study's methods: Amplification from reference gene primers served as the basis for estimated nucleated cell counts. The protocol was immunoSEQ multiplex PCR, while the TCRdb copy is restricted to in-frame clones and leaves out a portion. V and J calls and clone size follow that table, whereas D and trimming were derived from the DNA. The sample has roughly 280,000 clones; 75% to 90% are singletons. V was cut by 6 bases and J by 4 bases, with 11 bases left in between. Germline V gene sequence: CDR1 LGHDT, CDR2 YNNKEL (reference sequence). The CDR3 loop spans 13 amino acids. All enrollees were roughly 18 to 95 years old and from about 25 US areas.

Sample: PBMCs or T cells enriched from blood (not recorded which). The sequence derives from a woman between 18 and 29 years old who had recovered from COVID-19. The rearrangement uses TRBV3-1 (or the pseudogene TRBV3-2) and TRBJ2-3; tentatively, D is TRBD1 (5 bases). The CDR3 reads CASSPQGPDTQYF. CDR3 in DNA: TGTGCCAGCAGTCCTCAGGGTCCAGATACGCAGTATTTT.